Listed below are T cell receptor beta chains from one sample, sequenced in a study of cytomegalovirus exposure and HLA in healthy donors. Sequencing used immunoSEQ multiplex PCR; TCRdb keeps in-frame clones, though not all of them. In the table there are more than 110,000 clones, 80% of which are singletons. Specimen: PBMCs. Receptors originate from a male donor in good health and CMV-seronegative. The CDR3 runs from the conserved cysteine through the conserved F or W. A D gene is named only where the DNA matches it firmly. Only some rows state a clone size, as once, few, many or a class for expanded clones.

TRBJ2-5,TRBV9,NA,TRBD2,TGTGCCAGCAGCGTCATAGCGGGGGGGCAAGAGACCCAGTACTTC,CASSVIAGGQETQYF
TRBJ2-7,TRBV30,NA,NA,TGTGCCTGGAGAGGCGACAGGCCCAGTCAGCAGTACTTC,CAWRGDRPSQQYF
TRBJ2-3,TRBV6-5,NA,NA,TGTGCCAGCAACAATCCGGGGGGCGGGACGCAGTATTTT,CASNNPGGGTQYF
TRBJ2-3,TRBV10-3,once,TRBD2,TGTGCCATCAGTGAGTCTATGACTAGCGGGGGAGGTGCAGATACGCAGTATTTT,CAISESMTSGGGADTQYF
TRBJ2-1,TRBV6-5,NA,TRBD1,TGTGCCAGCAGTTACATGGACAGGCTCAGGGGCAATGAGCAGTTCTTC,CASSYMDRLRGNEQFF
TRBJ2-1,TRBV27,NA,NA,TGTGCCAGCAGTTCGTCCAGGGTTTCTCTAGGTCCAAATGAGCAGTTCTTC,CASSSSRVSLGPNEQFF
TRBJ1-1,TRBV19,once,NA,TGTGCCAGCAAGCAGACAGCGAACACTGAAGCTTTCTTT,CASKQTANTEAFF
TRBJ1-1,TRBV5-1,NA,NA,TGCGCCAGCAGCTTGGCTCAGGGAGGAACTGAAGCTTTCTTT,CASSLAQGGTEAFF
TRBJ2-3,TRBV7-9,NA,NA,TGTGCCAGCAGCTTAGCGAGGACTGGATATACGCAGTATTTT,CASSLARTGYTQYF
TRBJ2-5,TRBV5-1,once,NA,TGCGCCAGCAGCTTGGATCCACTAACGGTGGAGACCCAGTACTTC,CASSLDPLTVETQYF
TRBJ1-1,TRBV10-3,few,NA,TGTGCCATCAGTGAGCTGGGTAGCAACACTGAAGCTTTCTTT,CAISELGSNTEAFF
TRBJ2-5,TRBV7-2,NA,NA,TGTGCCAGCAGCTTAGTTGACGGGGAGACCCAGTACTTC,CASSLVDGETQYF
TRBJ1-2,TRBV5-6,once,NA,TGTGCCAGCAGCCCTAGGATGGCCCTTCCCCTAAAGCCAGAGGGCTACACCTTC,CASSPRMALPLKPEGYTF
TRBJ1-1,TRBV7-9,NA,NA,TGTGCCAGCAACCTGGGGGGGTCCAGTGAAGCTTTCTTT,CASNLGGSSEAFF
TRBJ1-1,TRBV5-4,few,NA,TGTGCCAGCAGCTTGGCCGAAACAGGGAACACTGAAGCTTTCTTT,CASSLAETGNTEAFF
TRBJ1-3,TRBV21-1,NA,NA,TGTGCCAGCAGGGGGGGGACAGGCTGCTCTGGAAACACCATATATTTT,CASRGGTGCSGNTIYF
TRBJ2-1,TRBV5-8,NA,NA,TGTGCCACCTCTAGGGGGGGTTGGGAGCAGTTCTTC,CATSRGGWEQFF
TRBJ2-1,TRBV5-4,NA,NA,TGTGCCAGCAGCCCCCCCAGCCACCGGGTAGATGGTGAGCAGTTCTTC,CASSPPSHRVDGEQFF
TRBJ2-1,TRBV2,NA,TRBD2,TGTGCCAGCATTAGAGAGCGGGGGTATGAGCAGTTCTTC,CASIRERGYEQFF
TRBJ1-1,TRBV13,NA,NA,TGTGCCAGCAGCTTGAACCCATGGGCCCGGAACACTGAAGCTTTCTTT,CASSLNPWARNTEAFF
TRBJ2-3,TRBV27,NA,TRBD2,TGTGCCAGCAGTCCCCTAGTAGCGGGGTCATCAGATACGCAGTATTTT,CASSPLVAGSSDTQYF
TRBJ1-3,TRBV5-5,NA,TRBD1,TGTGCCAGCAGTCTGAAGGACAGGCGGGACACCATATATTTT,CASSLKDRRDTIYF
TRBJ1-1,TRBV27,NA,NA,TGTGCCAGCAGTTTATGGGGGGACACTGAAGCTTTCTTT,CASSLWGDTEAFF
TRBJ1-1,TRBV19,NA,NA,TGTGCCAGTAGTCCCCGGGCGGGGACTTTGACTGAAGCTTTCTTT,CASSPRAGTLTEAFF
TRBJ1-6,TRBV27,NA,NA,TGTGCCAGCAGTCTGGAGGGTAGCTCACCCCTCCACTTT,CASSLEGSSPLHF
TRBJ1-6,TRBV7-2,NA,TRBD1,TGTGCCAGCAGCCCGGACAGGGCTTCACCCCTCCACTTT,CASSPDRASPLHF
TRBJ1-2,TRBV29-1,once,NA,TGCAGCGTTGCGGGTACAGGGTCTGGCTACACCTTC,CSVAGTGSGYTF
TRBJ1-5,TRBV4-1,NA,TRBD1,TGCGCCAGCAGCCAAGATTTAGGACAGGGGTTTGGCAATCAGCCCCAGCATTTT,CASSQDLGQGFGNQPQHF
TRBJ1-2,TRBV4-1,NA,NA,TGCGCCAGCAGACAACCCGGACAGACTTTCAACTATGGCTACACCTTC,CASRQPGQTFNYGYTF
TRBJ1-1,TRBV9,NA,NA,TGTGCCAGCAGCGTAGACGGCAGGGGACACACTGAAGCTTTCTTT,CASSVDGRGHTEAFF
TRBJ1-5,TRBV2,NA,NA,TGTGCCAGCAGTGTCAGGGGCTATAGCAATCAGCCCCAGCATTTT,CASSVRGYSNQPQHF
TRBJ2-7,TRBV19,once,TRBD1,TGTGCCAGTAGTGCCGGGACAGGGGGTTACGAGCAGTACTTC,CASSAGTGGYEQYF
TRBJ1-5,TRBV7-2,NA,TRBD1,TGTGCCAGCACCACTCAGGGGGCCACCAATCAGCCCCAGCATTTT,CASTTQGATNQPQHF
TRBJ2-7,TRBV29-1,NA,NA,TGCAGCGTTTCACGGGGGGCTGACAAGTCCTACGAGCAGTACTTC,CSVSRGADKSYEQYF
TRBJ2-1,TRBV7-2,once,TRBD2,TGTGCCAGCAGATTGGGACTAGCGAACTACAATGAGCAGTTCTTC,CASRLGLANYNEQFF
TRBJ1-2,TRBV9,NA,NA,TGTGCCAGCAGCGTCCTGAGTTGGGCAGGGCCCACGGGCTACACCTTC,CASSVLSWAGPTGYTF
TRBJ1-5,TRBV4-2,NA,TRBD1,TGTGCCAGCAGCCAAGATCTGTCCAGGGGGATTAGGACCCAGCATTTT,CASSQDLSRGIRTQHF
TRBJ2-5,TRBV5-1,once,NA,TGCGCCAGCAGCTTGTATAGCTTCCAAGAGACCCAGTACTTC,CASSLYSFQETQYF
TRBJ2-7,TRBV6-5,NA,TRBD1,TGTGCCAGCAGTTACCGGGACAGGGTTGGCGAGCAGTACTTC,CASSYRDRVGEQYF
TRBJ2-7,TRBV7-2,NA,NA,TGTGCCAGCAGCTTACGGGACTCCCCCCGACTGGAGGAGCAGTACTTC,CASSLRDSPRLEEQYF
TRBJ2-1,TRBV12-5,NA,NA,TGTGCTAGTGGTGACGAGGAAAATGAGCAGTTCTTC,CASGDEENEQFF
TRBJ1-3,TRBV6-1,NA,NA,TGTGCCAGCAGTGAAGATCTCAGGGGAAGGTCTGGAAACACCATATATTTT,CASSEDLRGRSGNTIYF
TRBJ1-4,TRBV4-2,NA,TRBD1,TGTGCCAGCAGCCAAGTAGGAAAGGGACAGGGGGACGAAAAACTGTTTTTT,CASSQVGKGQGDEKLFF
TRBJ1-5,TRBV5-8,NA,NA,TGTGCCAGCAGCTTGGTCCAGGGGAGCAATCAGCCCCAGCATTTT,CASSLVQGSNQPQHF
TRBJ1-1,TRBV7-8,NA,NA,TGTGCCAGCGGACACCTGAACACTGAAGCTTTCTTT,CASGHLNTEAFF
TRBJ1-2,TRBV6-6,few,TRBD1,TGTGCCAGCAGTTTCCACAGGGGTGGTGGCTACACCTTC,CASSFHRGGGYTF
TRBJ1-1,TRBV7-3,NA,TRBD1,TGTGCCAGCAGCTTAGAACCGGGACAGGGGGCTTTCTTT,CASSLEPGQGAFF
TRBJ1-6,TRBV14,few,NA,TGTGCCAGCAGCCAAGGAAACCCGAACCCTGGAGACCCCTATAATTCACCCCTCCACTTT,CASSQGNPNPGDPYNSPLHF
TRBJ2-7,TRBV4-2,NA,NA,TGTGCCAGCAGCTCGAGGAGCGGCACCACCTACGAGCAGTACTTC,CASSSRSGTTYEQYF
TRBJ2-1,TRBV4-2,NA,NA,TGTGCCAGCAGCCTCTGGGGGGGGGCTTTGGACAATGAGCAGTTCTTC,CASSLWGGALDNEQFF
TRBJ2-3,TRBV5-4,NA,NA,TGTGCCAGCAGAGACGGGGGTCCGTCTAGCACAGATACGCAGTATTTT,CASRDGGPSSTDTQYF
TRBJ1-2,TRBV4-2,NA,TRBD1,TGTGCCAGCAGCCAAGCCTCCGGGACAGGAGGCTATGGCTACACCTTC,CASSQASGTGGYGYTF
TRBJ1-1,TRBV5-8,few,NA,TGTGCCAGTTCACTAAGATGGAAGACTGAAGCTTTCTTT,CASSLRWKTEAFF
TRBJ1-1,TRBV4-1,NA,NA,TGCGCCAGCAGCCACCCCATGAACACTGAAGCTTTCTTT,CASSHPMNTEAFF
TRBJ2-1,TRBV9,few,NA,TGTGCCAGCAGCGTAGTCCCGGCGGGGAGGTTTGTCAGCTCCTACAATGAGCAGTTCTTC,CASSVVPAGRFVSSYNEQFF
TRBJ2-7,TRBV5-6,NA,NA,TGTGCCAGCAGCTTACAGGGACTAAGTCGTTACGAGCAGTACTTC,CASSLQGLSRYEQYF
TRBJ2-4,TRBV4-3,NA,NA,TGCGCCAGCAGCCAATTGACAGGTTCCAAAAACATTCAGTACTTC,CASSQLTGSKNIQYF
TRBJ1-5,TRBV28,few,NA,TGTGCCAGCAGTGGGGCGGAGGGGTTGAGGCCCCAGCATTTT,CASSGAEGLRPQHF
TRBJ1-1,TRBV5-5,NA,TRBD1,TGTGCCAGCAGCTTGGGATCCTACAGGGGGAGGACTGAAGCTTTCTTT,CASSLGSYRGRTEAFF
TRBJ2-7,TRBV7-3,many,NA,TGTGCCAGCAGCTTAGGCGGGACCTCCTACGAGCAGTACTTC,CASSLGGTSYEQYF